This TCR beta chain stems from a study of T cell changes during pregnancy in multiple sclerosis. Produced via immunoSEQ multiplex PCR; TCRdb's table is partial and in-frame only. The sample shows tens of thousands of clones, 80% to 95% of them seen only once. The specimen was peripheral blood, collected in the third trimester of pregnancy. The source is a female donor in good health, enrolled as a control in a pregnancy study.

The DNA of the CDR3 is TGTGCCAGCAGCCCTCAAATAGAAAGCGCCTACACAGATACGCAGTATTTT. This encodes CASSPQIESAYTDTQYF. J is TRBJ2-3 and V is TRBV9; D is uncertain. Trimming cost V 4 bases and J 2 bases, with 20 bases left between them. The CDR3 runs to 17 residues. Looked up from germline, CDR1 is SGDLS and CDR2 is YYNGEE.